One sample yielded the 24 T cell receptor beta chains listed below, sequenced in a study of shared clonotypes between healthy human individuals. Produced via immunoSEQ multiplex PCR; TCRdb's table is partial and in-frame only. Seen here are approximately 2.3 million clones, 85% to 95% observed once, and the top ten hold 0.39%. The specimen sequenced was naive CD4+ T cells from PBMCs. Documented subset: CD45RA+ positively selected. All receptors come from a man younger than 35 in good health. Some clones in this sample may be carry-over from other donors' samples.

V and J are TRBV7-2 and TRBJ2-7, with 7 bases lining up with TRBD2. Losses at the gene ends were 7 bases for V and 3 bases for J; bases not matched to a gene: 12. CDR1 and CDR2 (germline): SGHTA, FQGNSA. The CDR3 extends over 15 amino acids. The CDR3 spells CASNFGGSFGYEQYF. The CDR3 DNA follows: TGTGCCAGCAACTTCGGCGGGAGTTTTGGCTACGAGCAGTACTTC.

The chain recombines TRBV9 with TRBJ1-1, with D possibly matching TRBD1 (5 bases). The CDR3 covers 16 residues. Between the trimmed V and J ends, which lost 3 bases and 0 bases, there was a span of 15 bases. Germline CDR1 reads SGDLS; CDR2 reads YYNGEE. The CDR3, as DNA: TGTGCCAGCAGCGCCGGGACGGGATCAATGAACACTGAAGCTTTCTTT. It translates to CASSAGTGSMNTEAFF.

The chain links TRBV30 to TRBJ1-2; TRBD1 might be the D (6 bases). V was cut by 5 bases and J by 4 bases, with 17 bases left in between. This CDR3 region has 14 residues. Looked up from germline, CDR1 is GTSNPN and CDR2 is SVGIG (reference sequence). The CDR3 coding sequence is TGTGCCTGGTATAGGGGGGAGTTTGTCTATGGCTACACCTTC. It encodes CAWYRGEFVYGYTF.

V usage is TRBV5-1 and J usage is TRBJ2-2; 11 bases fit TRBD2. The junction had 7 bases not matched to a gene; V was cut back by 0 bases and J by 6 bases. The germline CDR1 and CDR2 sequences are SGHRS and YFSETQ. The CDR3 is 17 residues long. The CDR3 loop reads CASSLVLLAGGAGELFF. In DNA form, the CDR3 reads TGCGCCAGCAGCTTGGTTCTCCTAGCGGGAGGCGCCGGGGAGCTGTTTTTT.

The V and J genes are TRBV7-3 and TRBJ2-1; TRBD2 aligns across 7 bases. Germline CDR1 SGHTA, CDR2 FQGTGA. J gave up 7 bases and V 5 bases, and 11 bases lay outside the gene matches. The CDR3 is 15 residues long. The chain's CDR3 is CASSPRAGALNEQFF. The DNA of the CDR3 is TGTGCCAGCAGCCCTCGGGCGGGAGCCTTAAATGAGCAGTTCTTC. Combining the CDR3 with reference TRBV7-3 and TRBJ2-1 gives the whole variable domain GAGVSQTPSNKVTEKGKYVELRCDPISGHTALYWYRQSLGQGPEFLIYFQGTGAADDSGLPNDRFFAVRPEGSVSTLKIQRTERGDSAVYLCASSPRAGALNEQFFGPGTRLTVL.

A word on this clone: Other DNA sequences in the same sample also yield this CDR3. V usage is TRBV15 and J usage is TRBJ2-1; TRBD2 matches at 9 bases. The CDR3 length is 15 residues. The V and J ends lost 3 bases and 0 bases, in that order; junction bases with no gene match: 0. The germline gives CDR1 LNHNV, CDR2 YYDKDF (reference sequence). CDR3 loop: CATSRRGGSYNEQFF. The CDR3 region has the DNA TGTGCCACCAGCAGGCGGGGGGGCTCCTACAATGAGCAGTTCTTC.

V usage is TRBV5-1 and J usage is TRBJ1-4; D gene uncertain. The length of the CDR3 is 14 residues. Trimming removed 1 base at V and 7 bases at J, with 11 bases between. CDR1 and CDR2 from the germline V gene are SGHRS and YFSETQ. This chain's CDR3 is CASSLSTVPEKLFF. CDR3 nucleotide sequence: TGCGCCAGCAGCTTGTCCACAGTGCCTGAAAAACTGTTTTTT. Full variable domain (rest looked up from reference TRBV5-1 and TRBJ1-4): KAGVTQTPRYLIKTRGQQVTLSCSPISGHRSVSWYQQTPGQGLQFLFEYFSETQRNKGNFPGRFSGRQFSNSRSEMNVSTLELGDSALYLCASSLSTVPEKLFFGSGTQLSVL.

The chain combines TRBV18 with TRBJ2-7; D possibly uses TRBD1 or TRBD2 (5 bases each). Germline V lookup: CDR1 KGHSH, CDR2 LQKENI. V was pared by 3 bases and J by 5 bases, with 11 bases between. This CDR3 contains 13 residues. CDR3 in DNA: TGTGCCAGCTCACCGGGGACCAGGGACGAGCAGTACTTC. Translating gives CASSPGTRDEQYF.

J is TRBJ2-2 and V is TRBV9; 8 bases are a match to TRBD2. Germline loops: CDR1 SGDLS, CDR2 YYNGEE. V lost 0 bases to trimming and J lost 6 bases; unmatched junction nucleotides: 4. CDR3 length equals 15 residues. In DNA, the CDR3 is TGTGCCAGCAGCGTAGTCGGGAGGGACGCCGGGGAGCTGTTTTTT. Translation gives CASSVVGRDAGELFF.

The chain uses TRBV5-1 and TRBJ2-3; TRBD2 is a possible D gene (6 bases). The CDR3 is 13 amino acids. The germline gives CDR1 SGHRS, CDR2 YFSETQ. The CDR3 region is CATRGVGTDTQYF. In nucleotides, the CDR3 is TGCGCAACGCGGGGCGTTGGGACAGATACGCAGTATTTT.

CDR3 sequence: CASSLVADNYGYTF. For the CDR3, the DNA is TGCGCCAGCAGCTTGGTGGCAGATAACTATGGCTACACCTTC. This chain connects TRBV5-1 to TRBJ1-2; D remains ambiguous. V dropped 0 bases and J dropped 1 base, with 7 bases sitting between them. The CDR3 runs to 14 residues. Germline V gene data show CDR1 as SGHRS and CDR2 as YFSETQ.

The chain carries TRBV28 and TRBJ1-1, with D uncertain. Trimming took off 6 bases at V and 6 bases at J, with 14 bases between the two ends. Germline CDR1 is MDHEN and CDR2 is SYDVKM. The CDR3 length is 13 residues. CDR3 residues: CASSLDGPSEAFF. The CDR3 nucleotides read TGTGCCAGCAGCCTAGACGGACCTTCTGAAGCTTTCTTT.

CDR3: CASSQGQNPTDTQYF. The CDR3 DNA reads TGCGCCAGCAGCCAGGGACAGAATCCCACAGATACGCAGTATTTT. This chain joins TRBV5-1 and TRBJ2-3; 7 bases map to TRBD1. The V and J ends lost 4 bases and 2 bases, in that order; junction bases with no gene match: 7. The CDR3 runs 15 residues. CDR1 is SGHRS and CDR2 is YFSETQ in the germline V gene.

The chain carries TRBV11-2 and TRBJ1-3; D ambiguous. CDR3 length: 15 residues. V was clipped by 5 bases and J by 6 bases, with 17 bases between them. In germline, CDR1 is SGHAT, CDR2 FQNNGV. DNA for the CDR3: TGTGCCAGCAGCGAATGGTCAGGTCTCGAAAACACCATATATTTT. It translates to CASSEWSGLENTIYF.

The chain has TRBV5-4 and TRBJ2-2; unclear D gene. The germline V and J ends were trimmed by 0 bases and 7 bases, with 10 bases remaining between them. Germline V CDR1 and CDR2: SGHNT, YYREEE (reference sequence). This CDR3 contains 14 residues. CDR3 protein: CASSLGHVGGELFF. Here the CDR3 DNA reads TGTGCCAGCAGCTTGGGACATGTGGGCGGGGAGCTGTTTTTT.

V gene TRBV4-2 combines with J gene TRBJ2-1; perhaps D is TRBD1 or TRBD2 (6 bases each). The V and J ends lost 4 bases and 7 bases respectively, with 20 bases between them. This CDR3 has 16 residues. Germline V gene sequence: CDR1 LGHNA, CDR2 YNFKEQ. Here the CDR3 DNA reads TGTGCCAGCAGCCCCCCCAAAGCGGAGGGGGGTAATGAGCAGTTCTTC. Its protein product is CASSPPKAEGGNEQFF.

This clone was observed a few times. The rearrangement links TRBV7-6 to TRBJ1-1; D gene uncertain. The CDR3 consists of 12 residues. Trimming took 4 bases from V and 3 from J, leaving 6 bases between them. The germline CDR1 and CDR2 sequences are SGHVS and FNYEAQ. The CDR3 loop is CASSSWDTEAFF. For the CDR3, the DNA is TGTGCCAGCAGCTCCTGGGACACTGAAGCTTTCTTT.

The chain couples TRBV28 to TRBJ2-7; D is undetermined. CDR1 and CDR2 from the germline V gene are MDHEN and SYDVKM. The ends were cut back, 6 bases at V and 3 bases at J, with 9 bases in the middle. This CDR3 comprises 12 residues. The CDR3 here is CASRQTVYEQYF. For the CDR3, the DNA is TGTGCCAGCAGACAAACAGTCTACGAGCAGTACTTC. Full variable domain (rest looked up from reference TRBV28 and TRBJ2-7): DVKVTQSSRYLVKRTGEKVFLECVQDMDHENMFWYRQDPGLGLRLIYFSYDVKMKEKGDIPEGYSVSREKKERFSLILESASTNQTSMYLCASRQTVYEQYFGPGTRLTVT.

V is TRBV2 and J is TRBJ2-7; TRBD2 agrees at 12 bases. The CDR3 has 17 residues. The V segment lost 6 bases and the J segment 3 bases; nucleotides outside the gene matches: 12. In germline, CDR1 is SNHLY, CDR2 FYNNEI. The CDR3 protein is CASSGTSGPPGGYEQYF. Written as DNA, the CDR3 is TGTGCCAGCAGCGGGACTAGCGGGCCCCCCGGGGGCTACGAGCAGTACTTC.

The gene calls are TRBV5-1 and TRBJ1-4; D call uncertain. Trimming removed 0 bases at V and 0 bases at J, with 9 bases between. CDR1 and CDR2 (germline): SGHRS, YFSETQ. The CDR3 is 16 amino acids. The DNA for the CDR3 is TGCGCCAGCAGCTTGGGGTTCGTTTCAACTAATGAAAAACTGTTTTTT. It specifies CASSLGFVSTNEKLFF. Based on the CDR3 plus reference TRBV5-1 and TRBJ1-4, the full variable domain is KAGVTQTPRYLIKTRGQQVTLSCSPISGHRSVSWYQQTPGQGLQFLFEYFSETQRNKGNFPGRFSGRQFSNSRSEMNVSTLELGDSALYLCASSLGFVSTNEKLFFGSGTQLSVL.

Here the CDR3 reads CASRAGTGDYGYTF. CDR3 coding DNA: TGTGCCAGCAGAGCGGGGACAGGGGACTATGGCTACACCTTC. V is TRBV28 and J is TRBJ1-2, with TRBD1 matching 10 bases. The CDR3 spans 14 residues. Germline V gives CDR1 MDHEN, CDR2 SYDVKM. Unmatched junction bases numbered 4, after V lost 6 bases and J lost 3 bases.

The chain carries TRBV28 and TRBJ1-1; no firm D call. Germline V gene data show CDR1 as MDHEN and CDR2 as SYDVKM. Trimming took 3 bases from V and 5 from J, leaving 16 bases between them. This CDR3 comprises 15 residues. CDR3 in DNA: TGTGCCAGCAGTTTGGAACCGGGAACGAGGACTGAAGCTTTCTTT. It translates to CASSLEPGTRTEAFF.

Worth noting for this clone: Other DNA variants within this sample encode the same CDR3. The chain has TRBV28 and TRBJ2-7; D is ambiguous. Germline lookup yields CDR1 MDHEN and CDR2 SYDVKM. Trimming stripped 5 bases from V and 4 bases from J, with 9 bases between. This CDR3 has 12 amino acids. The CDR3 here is CASSPRIYEQYF. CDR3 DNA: TGTGCCAGCAGTCCAAGAATATACGAGCAGTACTTC.

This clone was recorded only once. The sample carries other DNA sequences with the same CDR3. The CDR3 reads CASSPGQGESYGYTF. In DNA, the CDR3 is TGTGCCAGCTCACCAGGACAGGGAGAAAGCTATGGCTACACCTTC. The rearrangement uses TRBV18 and TRBJ1-2; 8 bases are a match to TRBD1. Unmatched junction bases numbered 6, after V lost 2 bases and J lost 4 bases. This CDR3 comprises 15 residues. Germline V gene sequence: CDR1 KGHSH, CDR2 LQKENI.